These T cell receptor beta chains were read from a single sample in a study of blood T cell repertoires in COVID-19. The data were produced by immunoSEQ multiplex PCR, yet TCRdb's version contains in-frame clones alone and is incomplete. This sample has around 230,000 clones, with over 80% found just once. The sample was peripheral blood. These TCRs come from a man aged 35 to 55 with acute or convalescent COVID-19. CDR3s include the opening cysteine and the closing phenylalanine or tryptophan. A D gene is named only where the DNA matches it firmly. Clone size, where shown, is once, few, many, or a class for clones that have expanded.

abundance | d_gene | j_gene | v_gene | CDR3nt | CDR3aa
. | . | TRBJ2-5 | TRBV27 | TGTGCCAGCAGTTCCACCGACAGATTAGATGGGGCGGAAGAGACCCAGTACTTC | CASSSTDRLDGAEETQYF
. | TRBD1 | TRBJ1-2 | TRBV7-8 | TGTGCCAGCAGCGTCACTGCGGGACAGATTTATGGCTACACCTTC | CASSVTAGQIYGYTF
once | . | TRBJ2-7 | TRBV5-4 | TGTGCCAGCAGCCCGGAGGGGGCTCTGGGGCAGTACTTC | CASSPEGALGQYF
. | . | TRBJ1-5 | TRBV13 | TGTGCCAGCAGCGTACGGGGGGACAATCAGCCCCAGCATTTT | CASSVRGDNQPQHF
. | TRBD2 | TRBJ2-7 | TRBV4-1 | TGCGCCAGCAGCCGGCTAGCGGGAGCCTACGAGCAGTACTTC | CASSRLAGAYEQYF
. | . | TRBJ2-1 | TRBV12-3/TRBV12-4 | TGTGCCAGCAACCCAAATTCGGTTAATGAGCAGTTCTTC | CASNPNSVNEQFF
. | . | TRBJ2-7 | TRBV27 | TGTGCCAGCAGCCCCCGGGGTACCTACGAGCAGTACTTC | CASSPRGTYEQYF
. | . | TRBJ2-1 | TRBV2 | TGTGCCAGCAAAAGGGAGATGAACTTCATAGGAGGTGAGCAGTTCTTC | CASKREMNFIGGEQFF
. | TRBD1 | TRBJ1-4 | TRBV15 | TGTGCCACCAGCCCCAGACCTCTGACAGGGGAGAATGAAAAACTGTTTTTT | CATSPRPLTGENEKLFF
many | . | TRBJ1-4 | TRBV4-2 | TGTGCCAGCAGCCAAGCACAATATGAAAAACTGTTTTTT | CASSQAQYEKLFF
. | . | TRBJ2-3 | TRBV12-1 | TGTGCCAGCAGCTCCCCCCAGCGACTAGCGGGGCTCACAGATACGCAGTATTTT | CASSSPQRLAGLTDTQYF
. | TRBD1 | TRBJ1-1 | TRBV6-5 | TGTGCCACCCGACAGGGGCGGAACACTGAAGCTTTCTTT | CATRQGRNTEAFF
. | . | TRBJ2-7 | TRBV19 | TGTGCCAGTTGGGGGGATGGCGAGCAGTACTTC | CASWGDGEQYF
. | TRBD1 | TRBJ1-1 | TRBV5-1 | TGCGCCAGTAAAGCACAGGGGTTGGACTCGAACACTGAAGCTTTCTTT | CASKAQGLDSNTEAFF
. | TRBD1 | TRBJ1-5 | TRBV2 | TGTGCCAGCAGCCCTGAAGGGGGCGGTCAGCCCCAGCATTTT | CASSPEGGGQPQHF
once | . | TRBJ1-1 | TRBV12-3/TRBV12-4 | TGTGCCAGCAGTTTAAACAGGAACACTGAAGCTTTCTTT | CASSLNRNTEAFF
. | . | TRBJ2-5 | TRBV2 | TGTGCCAGCAGCATACTTACAGGGAACGGAGAGACCCAGTACTTC | CASSILTGNGETQYF
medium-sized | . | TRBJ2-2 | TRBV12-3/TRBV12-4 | TGTGCCAGCAGCCTACTTAACTCCGGGGAGCTGTTTTTT | CASSLLNSGELFF
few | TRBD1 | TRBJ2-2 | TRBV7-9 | TGTGCCAGCAGCCCGCCTCGTGGACAGGGGACCGGGGAGCTGTTTTTT | CASSPPRGQGTGELFF
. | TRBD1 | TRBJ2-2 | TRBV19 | TGTGCCAGTAGGGGGGACAGGGTTGGCACCGGGGAGCTGTTTTTT | CASRGDRVGTGELFF
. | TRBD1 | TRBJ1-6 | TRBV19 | TGTGCCAGTAGTATCTCGACAGGGACCGATTCACCCCTCCACTTT | CASSISTGTDSPLHF
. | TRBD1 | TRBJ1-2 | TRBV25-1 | TGTGCCAGCCGCGGGGGCAGGGGGCAAGGCTACACCTTC | CASRGGRGQGYTF
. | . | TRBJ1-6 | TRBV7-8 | TGTGCCAGCAGCTTCGGGTTCATCCATAATTCACCCCTCCACTTT | CASSFGFIHNSPLHF
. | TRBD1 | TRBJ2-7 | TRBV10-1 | TGCGCCAGCAGTGAGTCCGGACAGGGGCTCTACGAGCAGTACTTC | CASSESGQGLYEQYF
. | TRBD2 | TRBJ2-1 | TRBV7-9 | TGTGCCAGCAGCTTCTCTCGACTAGCGGGAGCTGGTGAGCAGTTCTTC | CASSFSRLAGAGEQFF
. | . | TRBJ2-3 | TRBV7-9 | TGTGCCAGCAGCTTAGTAAGGGGATCGCCTAGGGCAGATACGCAGTATTTT | CASSLVRGSPRADTQYF
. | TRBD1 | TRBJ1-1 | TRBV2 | TGTGCCAGCAGGGACGGGACAGTTAATGCTGAAGCTTTCTTT | CASRDGTVNAEAFF
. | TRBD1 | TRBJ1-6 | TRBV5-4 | TGTGCCAGCAGCGCTCTACAGGGGGCGGGGAATTCACCCCTCCACTTT | CASSALQGAGNSPLHF
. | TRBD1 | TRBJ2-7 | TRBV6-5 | TGTGCCAGCAGGCGGACAGGGGACCTCTCCTACGAGCAGTACTTC | CASRRTGDLSYEQYF
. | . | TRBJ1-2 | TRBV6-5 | TGTGCCAGCACCAGGGGAGACTATGGCTACACCTTC | CASTRGDYGYTF
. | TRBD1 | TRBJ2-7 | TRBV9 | TGTGCCAGCAGCGCCGGGACAGGGACCTACGAGCAGTACTTC | CASSAGTGTYEQYF
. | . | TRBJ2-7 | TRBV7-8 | TGTGCCAGCAGCATCTCCGGACAGCGAGCTTACGAGCAGTACTTC | CASSISGQRAYEQYF
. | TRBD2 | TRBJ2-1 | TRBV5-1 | TGCGCCAGCAGCTCCCTAAGGGCGGGAGGAGGCGATGAGCAGTTCTTC | CASSSLRAGGGDEQFF
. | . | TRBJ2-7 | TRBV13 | TGTGCCAGCAGCCCGACAGATTTCTCCTACGAGCAGTACTTC | CASSPTDFSYEQYF
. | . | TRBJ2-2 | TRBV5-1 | TGCGCCAGCAGTCAGGAGGCGGACGGGGAGCTGTTTTTT | CASSQEADGELFF
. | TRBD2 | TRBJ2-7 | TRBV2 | TGTGCCAGCACGACTAGCGTTCCCTACGAGCAGTACTTC | CASTTSVPYEQYF
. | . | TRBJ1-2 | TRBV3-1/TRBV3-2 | TGTGCCAGCAGCCAAGACGGTAACGTGGGCAGTGCTTTCTATAACTATGGCTACACCTTC | CASSQDGNVGSAFYNYGYTF
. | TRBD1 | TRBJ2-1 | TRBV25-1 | TGTGCCAGCAGTGAAGTAGGGACAGCGAGAAACAATGAGCAGTTCTTC | CASSEVGTARNNEQFF
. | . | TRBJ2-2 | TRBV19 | TGTGCCAGTAGTATAGGATACTCTGGCCAGGGGTTCACCGGGGAGCTGTTTTTT | CASSIGYSGQGFTGELFF
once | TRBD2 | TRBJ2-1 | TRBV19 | TGTGCCAGTAGTACCCGAGGGACTAGCGGGAGTCGAGGGTTCAATGAGCAGTTCTTC | CASSTRGTSGSRGFNEQFF
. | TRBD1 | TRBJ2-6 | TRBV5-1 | TGCGCCAGCAGCCCTCGACAGGGCCCGATCTCTGGGGCCAACGTCCTGACTTTC | CASSPRQGPISGANVLTF
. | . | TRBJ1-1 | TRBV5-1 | TGCGCCAGCAGCTTGGAGGGGCAGGGCACTGAAGCTTTCTTT | CASSLEGQGTEAFF
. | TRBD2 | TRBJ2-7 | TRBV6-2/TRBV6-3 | TGTGCCAGCAGGCCTGGACTAGCGGGAGCCGAGCAGTACTTC | CASRPGLAGAEQYF
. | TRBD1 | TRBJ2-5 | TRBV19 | TGTGCCAGTAGTCTGGGACAGGGGGGAAGAGAGACCCAGTACTTC | CASSLGQGGRETQYF
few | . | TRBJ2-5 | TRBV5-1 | TGCGCCAGCAGCTTTCGATTCGGGAGTTTTAAAGAGACCCAGTACTTC | CASSFRFGSFKETQYF
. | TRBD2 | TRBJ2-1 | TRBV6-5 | TGTGCCAGCAGGTTTAGCGGGAGTAGTTATGAGCAGTTCTTC | CASRFSGSSYEQFF